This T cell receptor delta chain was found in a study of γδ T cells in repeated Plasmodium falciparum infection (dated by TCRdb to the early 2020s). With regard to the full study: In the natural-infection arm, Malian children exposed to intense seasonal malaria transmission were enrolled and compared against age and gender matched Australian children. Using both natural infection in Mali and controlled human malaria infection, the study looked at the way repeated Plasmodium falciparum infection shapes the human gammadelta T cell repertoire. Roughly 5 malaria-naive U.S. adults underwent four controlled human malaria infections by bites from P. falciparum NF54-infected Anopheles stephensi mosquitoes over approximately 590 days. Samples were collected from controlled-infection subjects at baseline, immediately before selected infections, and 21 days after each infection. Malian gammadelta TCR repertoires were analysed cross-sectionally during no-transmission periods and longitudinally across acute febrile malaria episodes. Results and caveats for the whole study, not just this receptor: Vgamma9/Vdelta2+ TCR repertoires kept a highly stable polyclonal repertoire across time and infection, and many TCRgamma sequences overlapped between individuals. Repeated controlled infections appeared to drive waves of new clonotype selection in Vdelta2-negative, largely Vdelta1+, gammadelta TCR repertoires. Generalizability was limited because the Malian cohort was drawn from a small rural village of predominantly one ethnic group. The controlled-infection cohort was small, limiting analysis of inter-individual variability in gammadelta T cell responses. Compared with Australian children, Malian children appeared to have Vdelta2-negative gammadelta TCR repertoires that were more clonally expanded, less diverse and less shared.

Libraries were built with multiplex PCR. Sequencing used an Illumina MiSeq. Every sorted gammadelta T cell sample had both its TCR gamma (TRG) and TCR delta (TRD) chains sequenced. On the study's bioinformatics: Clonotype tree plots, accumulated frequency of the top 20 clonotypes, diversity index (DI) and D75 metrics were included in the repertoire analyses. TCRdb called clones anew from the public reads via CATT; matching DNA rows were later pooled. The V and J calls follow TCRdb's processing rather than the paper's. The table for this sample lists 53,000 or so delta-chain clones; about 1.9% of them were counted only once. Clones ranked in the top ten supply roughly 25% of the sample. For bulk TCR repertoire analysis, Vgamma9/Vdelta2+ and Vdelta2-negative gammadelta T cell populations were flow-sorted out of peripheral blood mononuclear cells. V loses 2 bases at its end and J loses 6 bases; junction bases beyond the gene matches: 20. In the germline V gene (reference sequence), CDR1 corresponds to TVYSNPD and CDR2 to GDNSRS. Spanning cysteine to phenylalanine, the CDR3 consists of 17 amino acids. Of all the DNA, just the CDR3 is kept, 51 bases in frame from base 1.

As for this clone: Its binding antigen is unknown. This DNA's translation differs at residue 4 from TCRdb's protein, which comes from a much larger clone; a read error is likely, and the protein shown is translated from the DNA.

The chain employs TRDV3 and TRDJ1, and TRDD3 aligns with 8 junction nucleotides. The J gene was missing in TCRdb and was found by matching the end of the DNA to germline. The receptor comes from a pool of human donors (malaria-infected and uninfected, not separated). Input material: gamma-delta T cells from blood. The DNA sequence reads TGTGCCTTTCGTGAGTCTGGCTTGGGGGATGACTCCTATAAACTCATCTTT. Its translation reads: CAFRESGLGDDSYKLIF.